This TCR beta chain originates from a study of OX40 agonist ivuxolimab in advanced cancers. Study overall: Patients received ivuxolimab, an intravenous treatment, every 2 weeks at 0.01 to 10 mg/kg.

On this clone: Its target is not known.

Study observations and caveats: Low levels of normalized T-cell clonal expansion also appeared in some nonresponders. Expanded clones belonging to CD8+ T cells outnumbered, on average, those of CD4+.

Profiled with immunoSEQ multiplex PCR; TCRdb holds only in-frame clones, not every one. This sample carries more than 20,000 clones, 75% to 90% of them seen once, and the ten largest clones take more than 9%. The sample here was CD4+ or CD8+ T cells sorted from blood, taken in a trial of the OX40 agonist ivuxolimab. This sequence originates from an adult with an advanced solid tumor such as melanoma, head and neck, liver or kidney cancer.

The CDR3: CASAEGGSYNEQFF. The CDR3 coding sequence is TGTGCCAGCGCTGAGGGAGGCTCCTACAATGAGCAGTTCTTC. This chain joins TRBV21-1 and TRBJ2-1; TRBD2, the table's D call, lacks a check against the DNA. TRBV21-1 is shown as a pseudogene. The CDR3 length is 14 residues.